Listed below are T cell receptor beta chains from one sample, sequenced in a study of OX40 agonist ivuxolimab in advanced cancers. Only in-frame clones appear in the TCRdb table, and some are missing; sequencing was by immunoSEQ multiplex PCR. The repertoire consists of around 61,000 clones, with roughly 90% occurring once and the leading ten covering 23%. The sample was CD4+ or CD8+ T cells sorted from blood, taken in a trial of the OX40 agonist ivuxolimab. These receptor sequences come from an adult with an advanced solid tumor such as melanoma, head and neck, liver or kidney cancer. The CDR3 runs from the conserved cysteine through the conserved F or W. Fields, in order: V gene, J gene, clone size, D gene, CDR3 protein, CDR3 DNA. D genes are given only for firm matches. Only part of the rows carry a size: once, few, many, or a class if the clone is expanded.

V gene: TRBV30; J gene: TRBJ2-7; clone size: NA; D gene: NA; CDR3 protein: CAWTLGTYEQYF; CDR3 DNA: TGTGCCTGGACCTTAGGGACCTACGAGCAGTACTTC
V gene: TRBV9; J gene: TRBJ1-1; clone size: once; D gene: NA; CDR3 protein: CASSPTPGTEAFF; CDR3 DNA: TGTGCCAGCAGCCCTACGCCAGGGACTGAAGCTTTCTTT
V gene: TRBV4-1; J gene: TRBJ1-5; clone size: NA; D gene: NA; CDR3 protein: CASSNGGRNYSNQPQHF; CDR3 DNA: TGCGCCAGCAGCAACGGGGGACGAAATTATAGCAATCAGCCCCAGCATTTT
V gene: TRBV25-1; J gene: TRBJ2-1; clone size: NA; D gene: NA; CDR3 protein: CASSEFVGLSYNEQFF; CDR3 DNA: TGTGCCAGCAGTGAATTCGTAGGACTCTCCTACAATGAGCAGTTCTTC
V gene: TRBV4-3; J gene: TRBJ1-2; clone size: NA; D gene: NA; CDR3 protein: CASSQEGGGGYGYTF; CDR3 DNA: TGCGCCAGCAGCCAAGAAGGGGGGGGCGGCTATGGCTACACCTTC
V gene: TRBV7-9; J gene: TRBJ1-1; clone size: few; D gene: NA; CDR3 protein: CASSLKANTEAFF; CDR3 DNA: TGTGCCAGCAGCTTAAAAGCGAACACTGAAGCTTTCTTT
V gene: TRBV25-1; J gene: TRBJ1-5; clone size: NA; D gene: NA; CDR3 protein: CASSEGGYGQPQHF; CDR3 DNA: TGTGCCAGCAGTGAAGGAGGGTACGGTCAGCCCCAGCATTTT
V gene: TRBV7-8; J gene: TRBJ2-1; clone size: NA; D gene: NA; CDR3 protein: CASSLAGGPSNEQFF; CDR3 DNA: TGTGCCAGCAGCTTAGCGGGAGGCCCATCCAATGAGCAGTTCTTC
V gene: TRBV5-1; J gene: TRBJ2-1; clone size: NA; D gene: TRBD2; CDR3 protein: CASSPAGGMKFF; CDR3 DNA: TGCGCCAGCAGCCCGGCGGGAGGGATGAAGTTCTTC
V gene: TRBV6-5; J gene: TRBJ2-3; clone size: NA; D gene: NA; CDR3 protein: CASRAGTDTQYF; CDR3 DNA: TGTGCCAGCAGGGCCGGCACAGATACGCAGTATTTT
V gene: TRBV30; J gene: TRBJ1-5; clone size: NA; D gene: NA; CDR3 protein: CAWSEGGASNQPQHF; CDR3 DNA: TGTGCCTGGAGTGAGGGGGGGGCGAGCAATCAGCCCCAGCATTTT
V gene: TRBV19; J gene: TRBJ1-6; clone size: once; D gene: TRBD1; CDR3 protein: CASSSSRGHSYNSPLHF; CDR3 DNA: TGTGCCAGTAGTTCATCCAGGGGGCACTCCTATAATTCACCCCTCCACTTT
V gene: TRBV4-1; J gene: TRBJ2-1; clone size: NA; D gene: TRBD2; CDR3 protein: CASSQGASGRNEQFF; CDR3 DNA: TGCGCCAGCAGCCAAGGGGCTAGCGGGAGAAATGAGCAGTTCTTC
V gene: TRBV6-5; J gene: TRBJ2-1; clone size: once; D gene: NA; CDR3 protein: CASSYTGVEQFF; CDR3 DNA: TGTGCCAGCAGTTATACGGGGGTTGAGCAGTTCTTC
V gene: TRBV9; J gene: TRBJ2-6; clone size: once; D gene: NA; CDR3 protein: CASSVVPTGANVLTF; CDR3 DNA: TGTGCCAGCAGCGTAGTCCCCACTGGGGCCAACGTCCTGACTTTC
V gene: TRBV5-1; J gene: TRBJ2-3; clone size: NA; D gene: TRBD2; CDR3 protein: CASSIGASSGFSTDTQYF; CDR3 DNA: TGCGCCAGCAGCATTGGGGCTAGTAGCGGGTTTAGCACAGATACGCAGTATTTT
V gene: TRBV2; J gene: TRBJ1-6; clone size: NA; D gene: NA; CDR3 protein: CASRGRYNSPLHF; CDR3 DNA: TGTGCCAGCAGGGGCAGGTATAATTCACCCCTCCACTTT
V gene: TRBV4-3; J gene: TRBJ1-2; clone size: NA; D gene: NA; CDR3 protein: CASSQDRGGPYDDGYTF; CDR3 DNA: TGCGCCAGCAGCCAAGATCGCGGGGGTCCGTACGATGATGGCTACACCTTC
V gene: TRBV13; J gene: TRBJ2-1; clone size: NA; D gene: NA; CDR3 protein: CASSLRSYNEQFF; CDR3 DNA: TGTGCCAGCAGCTTAAGGTCCTACAATGAGCAGTTCTTC
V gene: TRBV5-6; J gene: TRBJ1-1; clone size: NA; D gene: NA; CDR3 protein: CASSLEGFTEAFF; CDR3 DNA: TGTGCCAGCAGCTTGGAGGGGTTCACTGAAGCTTTCTTT
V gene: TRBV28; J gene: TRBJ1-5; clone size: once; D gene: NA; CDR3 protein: CASITGFGNQPQHF; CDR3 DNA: TGTGCCAGCATCACAGGGTTTGGCAATCAGCCCCAGCATTTT
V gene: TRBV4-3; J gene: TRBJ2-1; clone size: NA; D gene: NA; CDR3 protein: CASSPTIGPSSYNEQFF; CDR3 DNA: TGCGCCAGCAGCCCGACGATAGGTCCGAGCTCCTACAATGAGCAGTTCTTC
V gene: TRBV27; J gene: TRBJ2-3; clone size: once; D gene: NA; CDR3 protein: CASSSPDTQYF; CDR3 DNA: TGTGCCAGCAGTTCACCAGATACGCAGTATTTT
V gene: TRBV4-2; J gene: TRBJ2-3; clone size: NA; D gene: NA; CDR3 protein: CASSQDPPDTQYF; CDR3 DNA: TGTGCCAGCAGCCAAGACCCGCCAGATACGCAGTATTTT
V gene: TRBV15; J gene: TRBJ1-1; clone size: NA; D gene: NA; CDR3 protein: CATSSVTGQTEAFF; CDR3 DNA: TGTGCCACCAGCAGCGTAACTGGCCAAACTGAAGCTTTCTTT
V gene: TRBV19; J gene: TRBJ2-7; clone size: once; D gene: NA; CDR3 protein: CASSIGTAYEQYF; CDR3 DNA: TGTGCCAGTAGTATAGGGACAGCTTACGAGCAGTACTTC